This TCR beta chain stems from a study of blood T cell repertoires in COVID-19. Using immunoSEQ multiplex PCR, the repertoire was profiled, and TCRdb retains in-frame clones only, with some absent. The repertoire holds about 240,000 clones, with 83% as singletons. Sequencing input: PBMCs or T cells enriched from blood (not recorded which). The source of this sequence is a woman aged 40-49 years who had been exposed to COVID-19.

CDR3 bases: TGTGCCAGCAGCCAATACACGGGACAGCCCTATGGCTACACCTTC. Amino acids: CASSQYTGQPYGYTF. The V gene is TRBV3-1 (or the pseudogene TRBV3-2), the J gene TRBJ1-2; 7 bases are shared with TRBD1. The CDR3 extends over 15 amino acids. V dropped 2 bases and J dropped 4; count of bases not matched to a gene: 7. The germline gives CDR1 LGHDT, CDR2 YNNKEL (reference sequence).